This T cell receptor beta chain was recorded in a study of CD8 T cells in ankylosing spondylitis. The germline CDR1 and CDR2 sequences are DFQATT and SNEGSKA (reference sequence). This CDR3 region has 12 residues. Trimming stripped 7 bases from V and 2 bases from J, with 11 bases between. This clonotype was seen a handful of times. Its target is unknown. Study-wide points: What appeared characteristic of ankylosing spondylitis blood was a TCR beta motif of 7 or 8 highly homologous variants. A number of the motif variants had already been described in reactive arthritis synovial fluid and blood. As reported, disease-linked clones showed significant enrichment in matched ankylosing spondylitis synovial fluid. Clones linked to disease, bearing a CD8+ phenotype, were relatively rare in peripheral blood.

TCRdb reanalysed the 5' RACE reads using MiXCR and keeps one entry per CDR3 protein. Counted here are 700,000 or so distinct CDR3 sequences, about 20% occurring once; the ten biggest clones make up around 20%. The specimen was blood, either unsorted or a sorted T cell fraction (not recorded which). This TCR was recovered from a male donor with ankylosing spondylitis. The chain couples TRBV20-1 to TRBJ2-5; D is possibly TRBD2 (6 bases). CDR3 in amino acids: CSGSGRQETQYF. The CDR3 DNA follows: TGCAGTGGATCAGGGAGGCAAGAGACCCAGTACTTC.